The entry below describes one TCR beta chain. This specimen belongs to a study of blood T cell repertoires in COVID-19. CDR1 LNHDA and CDR2 SQIVND come from the germline V gene (reference sequence). The V and J ends lost 10 bases and 0 bases, in that order; junction bases with no gene match: 13. This CDR3 is 19 amino acids long. The age range of participants was 18 to 89 years, with residence in fewer than 25 US areas. Method: immunoSEQ multiplex PCR; TCRdb's copy keeps in-frame clones and lacks some. The sample has about 220,000 clones; 70% to 90% are singletons. The material sequenced was PBMCs or T cells enriched from blood (not recorded which). This rearrangement joins TRBV19 to TRBJ2-3; 16 bases fit TRBD2. This sequence originates from a woman in her thirties or forties with acute COVID-19. CDR3 in DNA: TGTGCCACCCCGGGACTAGCGGGGGGGCCTAAAGATAGCACAGATACGCAGTATTTT. The encoded protein is CATPGLAGGPKDSTDTQYF.